This entry describes one T cell receptor (beta chain). Trimming shortened V by 3 bases and J by 4 bases, and 15 bases separated the two germline ends. The CDR3 has 15 amino acids. CDR1 is MDHEN and CDR2 is SYDVKM in the germline V gene. Profiled with immunoSEQ multiplex PCR; TCRdb holds only in-frame clones, not every one. The sample contains under 1,500 clones, approximately 71% of which appear only once. Time point defined: pre-treatment baseline. At 12 weeks after first infusion, RECIST 1.1 defined response for most patients. These data belong to a study of blood T cell dynamics during melanoma immunotherapy. Study information: Metastatic melanoma patients received first-line pembrolizumab or nivolumab plus ipilimumab.

This TCR derives from a human donor with melanoma. The sequences come from central memory CD8+ T cells from blood, collected from a patient treated with checkpoint blockade. This chain joins TRBV28 and TRBJ1-1; TRBD1 might be the D (6 bases). CDR3 residues: CASSLGRGGSTEAFF. In DNA, the CDR3 is TGTGCCAGCAGTTTGGGCAGGGGAGGAAGCACTGAAGCTTTCTTT.